Shown below are 8 T cell receptor beta chains from a single sample sequenced in a study of cytomegalovirus exposure and HLA in healthy donors (dated 2017 in TCRdb). Library creation used the immunoSEQ multiplex PCR assay. A mixture of 60 forward primers for TCR Vbeta segments and 13 reverse primers for TCR Jbeta segments was used in the multiplex PCR. TCRdb mirrors the immuneACCESS table, restricted to in-frame sequences. Some clones are absent from its copies; in checked studies, under half trace to an unresolved V gene, and the reason for the others is unknown. The sample table contains under 200,000 clones; only one count was recorded for 75% to 90% of them. The ten largest account for approximately 2% of the sample. The sequenced sample was PBMCs. These receptors originate from a woman aged 18-30 years in good health and CMV-seronegative.

The J gene is TRBJ2-4, the V gene TRBV11-2; TRBD1 is a possible D gene (5 bases). V lost 9 bases to trimming and J lost 2 bases, with 17 bases between them. CDR3 size: 15 residues. Germline CDR1 is SGHAT and CDR2 is FQNNGV. The CDR3 protein is CASRTWGGTKNIQYF. DNA of the CDR3: TGTGCCAGTCGGACCTGGGGCGGAACCAAAAACATTCAGTACTTC.

The chain recombines TRBV11-2 with TRBJ1-2; D is perhaps TRBD1 (6 bases). Germline V gives CDR1 SGHAT, CDR2 FQNNGV. Trimming took off 6 bases at V and 4 bases at J, with 21 bases between the two ends. This CDR3 comprises 16 residues. The CDR3 DNA follows: TGTGCCAGCAGGCCAATCAGGGGCCCTGACCGCTATGGCTACACCTTC. This gives the protein CASRPIRGPDRYGYTF.

The chain recombines TRBV5-1 with TRBJ2-3; no firm D call. The germline V gene has CDR1 SGHRS and CDR2 YFSETQ. Trimming left V 0 bases short and J 6 bases short, with 2 bases between. This CDR3 region has 11 residues. CDR3 sequence: CASSLADTQYF. The DNA of the CDR3 is TGCGCCAGCAGCTTGGCGGATACGCAGTATTTT.

This clone has a handful of counts. CDR3 residues: CASRQTGGREQYF. The CDR3 DNA is TGTGCCAGCAGACAAACAGGGGGACGGGAGCAGTACTTC. This chain links TRBV6-5 with TRBJ2-7; 8 bases are a match to TRBD1. The CDR3 length is 13 residues. The junction had 8 bases not matched to a gene; V was cut back by 6 bases and J by 7 bases. Germline V lookup: CDR1 MNHEY, CDR2 SVGAGI.

V usage is TRBV28 and J usage is TRBJ1-2; 7 bases match TRBD1. Germline trimming cut 7 bases from V and 5 bases from J; bases unmatched to any gene: 7. CDR3 length equals 13 residues. CDR1 and CDR2 (germline): MDHEN, SYDVKM. CDR3 DNA: TGTGCCAGCATCGGCAGGGGGTTTTATGGCTACACCTTC. This gives the protein CASIGRGFYGYTF.

The chain has TRBV28 and TRBJ2-6; 7 bases align to TRBD1. CDR1 and CDR2 from the germline V gene are MDHEN and SYDVKM. The CDR3 loop spans 17 amino acids. J lost 0 bases, V lost 5 bases, and 7 bases had no gene match. DNA of the CDR3: TGTGCCAGCAGTCTGGGGACAGTGTCCTCTGGGGCCAACGTCCTGACTTTC. This gives the protein CASSLGTVSSGANVLTF. The whole variable domain, remainder taken from reference TRBV28 and TRBJ2-6, is DVKVTQSSRYLVKRTGEKVFLECVQDMDHENMFWYRQDPGLGLRLIYFSYDVKMKEKGDIPEGYSVSREKKERFSLILESASTNQTSMYLCASSLGTVSSGANVLTFGAGSRLTVL.

V usage is TRBV19 and J usage is TRBJ2-3; 9 nucleotides match TRBD1. CDR3 size: 14 residues. V gave up 8 bases and J gave up 3 bases; unmatched junction bases: 6. Germline V CDR1 and CDR2: LNHDA, SQIVND (reference sequence). The CDR3 nucleotides are TGTGCCAGTTGCCGGGACAGGGCGACAGATACGCAGTATTTT. Translated: CASCRDRATDTQYF. The full variable domain, rest sourced from reference TRBV19 and TRBJ2-3, is DGGITQSPKYLFRKEGQNVTLSCEQNLNHDAMYWYRQDPGQGLRLIYYSQIVNDFQKGDIAEGYSVSREKKESFPLTVTSAQKNPTAFYLCASCRDRATDTQYFGPGTRLTVL.

CDR3 amino acids: CASSFRRGQPQHF. Written as DNA, the CDR3 is TGTGCCAGCAGTTTCCGCAGGGGTCAGCCCCAGCATTTT. The chain carries TRBV28 and TRBJ1-5; TRBD1 is a possible D gene (6 bases). In germline, CDR1 is MDHEN, CDR2 SYDVKM. V was cut by 3 bases and J by 6 bases, with 9 bases left in between. This CDR3 has 13 residues.